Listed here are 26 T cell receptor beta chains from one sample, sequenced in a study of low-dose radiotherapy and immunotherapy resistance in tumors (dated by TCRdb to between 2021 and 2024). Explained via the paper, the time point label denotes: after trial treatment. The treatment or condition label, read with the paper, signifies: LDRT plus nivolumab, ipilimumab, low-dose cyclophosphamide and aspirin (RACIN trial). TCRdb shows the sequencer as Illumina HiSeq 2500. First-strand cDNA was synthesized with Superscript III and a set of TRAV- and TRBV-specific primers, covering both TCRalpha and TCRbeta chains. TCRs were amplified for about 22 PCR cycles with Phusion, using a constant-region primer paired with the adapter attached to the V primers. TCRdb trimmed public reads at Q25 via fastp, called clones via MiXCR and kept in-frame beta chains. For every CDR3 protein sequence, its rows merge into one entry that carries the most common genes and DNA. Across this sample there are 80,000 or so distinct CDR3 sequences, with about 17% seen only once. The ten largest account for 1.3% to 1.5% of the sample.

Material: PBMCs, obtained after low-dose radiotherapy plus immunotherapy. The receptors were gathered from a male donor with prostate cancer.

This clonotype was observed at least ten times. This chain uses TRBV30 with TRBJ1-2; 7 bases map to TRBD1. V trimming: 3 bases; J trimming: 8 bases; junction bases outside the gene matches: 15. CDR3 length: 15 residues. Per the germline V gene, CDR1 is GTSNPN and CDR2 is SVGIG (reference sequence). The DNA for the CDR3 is TGTGCCTGGAGGGATGGCCTAAACAGGGGCGACGGCTACACCTTC. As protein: CAWRDGLNRGDGYTF. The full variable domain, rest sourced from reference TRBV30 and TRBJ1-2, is SQTIHQWPATLVQPVGSPLSLECTVEGTSNPNLYWYRQAAGRGLQLLFYSVGIGQISSEVPQNLSASRPQDRQFILSSKKLLLSDSGFYLCAWRDGLNRGDGYTFGSGTRLTVV.

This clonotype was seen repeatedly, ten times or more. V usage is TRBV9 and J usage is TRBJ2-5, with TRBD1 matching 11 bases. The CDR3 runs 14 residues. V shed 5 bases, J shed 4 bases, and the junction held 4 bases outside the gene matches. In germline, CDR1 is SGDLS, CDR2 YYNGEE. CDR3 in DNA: TGTGCCAGCAGTGGGACAGGGGGAGCAGAGACCCAGTACTTC. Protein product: CASSGTGGAETQYF. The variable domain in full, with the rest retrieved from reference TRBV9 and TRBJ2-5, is DSGVTQTPKHLITATGQRVTLRCSPRSGDLSVYWYQQSLDQGLQFLIQYYNGEERAKGNILERFSAQQFPDLHSELNLSSLELGDSALYFCASSGTGGAETQYFGPGTRLLVL.

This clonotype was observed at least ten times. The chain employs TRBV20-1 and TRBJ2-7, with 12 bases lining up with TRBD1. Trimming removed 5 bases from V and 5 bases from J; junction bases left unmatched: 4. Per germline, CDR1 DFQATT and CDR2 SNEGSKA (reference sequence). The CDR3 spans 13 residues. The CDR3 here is CSAPGQGAHEQYF. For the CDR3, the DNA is TGCAGTGCTCCGGGACAGGGGGCGCACGAGCAGTACTTC.

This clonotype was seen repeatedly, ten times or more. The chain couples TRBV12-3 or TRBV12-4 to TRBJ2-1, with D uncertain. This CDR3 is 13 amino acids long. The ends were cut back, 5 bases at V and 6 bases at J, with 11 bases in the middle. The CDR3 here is CASSPPWGNEQFF. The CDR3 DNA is TGTGCCAGCAGTCCGCCGTGGGGCAATGAGCAGTTCTTC.

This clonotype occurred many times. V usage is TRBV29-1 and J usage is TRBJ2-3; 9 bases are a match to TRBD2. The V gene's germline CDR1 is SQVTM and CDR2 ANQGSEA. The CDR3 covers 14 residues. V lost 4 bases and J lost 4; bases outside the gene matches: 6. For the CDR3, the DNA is TGCAGCGTTGTAGTAAGCGGGAGGCCAGATACGCAGTATTTT. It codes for CSVVVSGRPDTQYF.

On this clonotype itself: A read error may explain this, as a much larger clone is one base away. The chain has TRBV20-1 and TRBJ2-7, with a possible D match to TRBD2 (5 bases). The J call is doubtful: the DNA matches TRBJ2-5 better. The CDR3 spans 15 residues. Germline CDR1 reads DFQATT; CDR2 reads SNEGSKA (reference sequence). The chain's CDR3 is CSAEDLARYRETQYF. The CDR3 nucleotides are TGCAGTGCTGAGGACCTAGCCCGGTACCGAGAGACCCAGTACTTC.

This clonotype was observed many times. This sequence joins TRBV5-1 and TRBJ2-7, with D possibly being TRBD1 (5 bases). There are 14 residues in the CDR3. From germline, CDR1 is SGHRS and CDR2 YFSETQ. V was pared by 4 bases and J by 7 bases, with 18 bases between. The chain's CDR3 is CASSRSAGRWEQYF. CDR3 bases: TGCGCCAGCAGCCGGTCGGCAGGGCGTTGGGAGCAGTACTTC.

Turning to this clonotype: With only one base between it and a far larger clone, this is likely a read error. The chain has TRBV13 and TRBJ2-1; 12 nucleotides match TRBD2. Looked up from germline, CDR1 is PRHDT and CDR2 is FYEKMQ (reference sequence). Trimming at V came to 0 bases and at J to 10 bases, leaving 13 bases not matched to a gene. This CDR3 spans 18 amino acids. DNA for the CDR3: TGTGCCAGCAGCTTAGGCGAGGGGAGGACTAGCGGGGCCAACGAGCAGTTCTTC. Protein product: CASSLGEGRTSGANEQFF.

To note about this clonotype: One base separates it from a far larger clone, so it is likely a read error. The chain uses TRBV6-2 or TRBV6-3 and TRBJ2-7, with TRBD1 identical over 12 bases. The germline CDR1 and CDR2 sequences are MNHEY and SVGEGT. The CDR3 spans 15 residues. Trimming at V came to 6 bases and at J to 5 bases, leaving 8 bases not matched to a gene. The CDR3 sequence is CASRRLGQGAHEQYF. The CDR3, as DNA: TGTGCCAGCAGAAGGTTGGGACAGGGGGCCCACGAGCAGTACTTC.

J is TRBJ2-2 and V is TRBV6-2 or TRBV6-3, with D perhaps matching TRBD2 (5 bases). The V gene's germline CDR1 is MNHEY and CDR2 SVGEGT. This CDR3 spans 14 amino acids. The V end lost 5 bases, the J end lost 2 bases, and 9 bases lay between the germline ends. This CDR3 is CASSRTQNTGELFF. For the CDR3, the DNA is TGTGCCAGCAGTCGGACTCAAAACACCGGGGAGCTGTTTTTT.

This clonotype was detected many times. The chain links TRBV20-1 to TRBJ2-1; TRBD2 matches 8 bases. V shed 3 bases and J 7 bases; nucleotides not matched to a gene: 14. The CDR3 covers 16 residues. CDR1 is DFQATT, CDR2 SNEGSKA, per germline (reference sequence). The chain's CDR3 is CSARAAGTRVGNEQFF. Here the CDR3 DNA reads TGCAGTGCTAGGGCCGCCGGGACTAGGGTTGGGAATGAGCAGTTCTTC.

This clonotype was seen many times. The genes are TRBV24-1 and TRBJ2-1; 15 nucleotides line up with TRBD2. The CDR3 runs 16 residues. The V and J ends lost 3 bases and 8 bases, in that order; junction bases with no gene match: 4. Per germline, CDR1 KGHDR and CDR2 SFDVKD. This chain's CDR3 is CATSDPGLAGGYEQFF. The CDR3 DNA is TGTGCCACCAGTGATCCGGGACTAGCGGGAGGCTATGAGCAGTTCTTC.

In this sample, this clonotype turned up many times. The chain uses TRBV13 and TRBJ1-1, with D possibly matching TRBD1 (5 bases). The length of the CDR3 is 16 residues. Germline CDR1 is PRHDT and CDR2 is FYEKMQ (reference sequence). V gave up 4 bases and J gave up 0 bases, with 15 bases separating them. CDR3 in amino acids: CASSSYTGVMNTEAFF. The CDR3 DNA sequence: TGTGCCAGCAGCTCCTATACAGGAGTCATGAACACTGAAGCTTTCTTT.

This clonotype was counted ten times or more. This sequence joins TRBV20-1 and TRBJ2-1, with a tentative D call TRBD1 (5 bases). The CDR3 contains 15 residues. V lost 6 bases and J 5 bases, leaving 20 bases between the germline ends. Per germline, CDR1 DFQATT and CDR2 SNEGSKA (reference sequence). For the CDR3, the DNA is TGCAGTGCCTCAGGGTCGGCGGATGATCACAATGAGCAGTTCTTC. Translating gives CSASGSADDHNEQFF.

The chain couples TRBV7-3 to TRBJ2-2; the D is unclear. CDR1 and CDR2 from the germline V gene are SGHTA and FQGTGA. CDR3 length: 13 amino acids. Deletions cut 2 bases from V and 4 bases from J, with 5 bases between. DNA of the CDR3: TGTGCCAGCAGCTTACAAAGCACCGGGGAGCTGTTTTTT. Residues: CASSLQSTGELFF.

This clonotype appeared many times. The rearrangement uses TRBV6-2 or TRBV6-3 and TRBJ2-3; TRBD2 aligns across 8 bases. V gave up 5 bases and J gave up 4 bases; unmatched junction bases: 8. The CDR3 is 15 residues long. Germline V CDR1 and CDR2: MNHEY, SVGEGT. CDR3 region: CASSPSGRRADTQYF. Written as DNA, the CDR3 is TGTGCCAGCAGTCCCAGCGGGAGAAGGGCAGATACGCAGTATTTT.

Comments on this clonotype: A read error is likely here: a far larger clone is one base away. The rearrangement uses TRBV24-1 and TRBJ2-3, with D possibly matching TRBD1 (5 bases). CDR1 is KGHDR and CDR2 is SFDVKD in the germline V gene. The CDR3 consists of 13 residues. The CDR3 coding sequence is TGTGCCAACAGTTGGGGCCGGTCAGATACGCAGTATTTT. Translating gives CANSWGRSDTQYF.

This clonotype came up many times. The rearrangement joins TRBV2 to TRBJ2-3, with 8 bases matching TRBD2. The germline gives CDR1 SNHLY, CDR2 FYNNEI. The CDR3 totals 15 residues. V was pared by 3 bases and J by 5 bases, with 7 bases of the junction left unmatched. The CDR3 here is CASSDGAGGVDTQYF. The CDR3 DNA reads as TGTGCCAGCAGTGACGGGGCGGGAGGAGTAGATACGCAGTATTTT.

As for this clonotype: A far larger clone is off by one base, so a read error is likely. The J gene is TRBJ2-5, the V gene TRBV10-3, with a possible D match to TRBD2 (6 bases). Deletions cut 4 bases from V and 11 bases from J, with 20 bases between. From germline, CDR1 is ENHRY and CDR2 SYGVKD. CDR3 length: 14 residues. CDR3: CAISAGSSYNEQYF. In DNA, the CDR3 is TGTGCCATCAGTGCCGGGAGCTCCTACAATGAGCAGTACTTC.

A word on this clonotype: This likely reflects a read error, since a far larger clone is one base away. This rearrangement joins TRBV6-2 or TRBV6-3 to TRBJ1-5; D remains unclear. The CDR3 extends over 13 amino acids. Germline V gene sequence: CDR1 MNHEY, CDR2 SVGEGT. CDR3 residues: CARSYSRAQPQHF. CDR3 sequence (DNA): TGTGCCAGAAGTTATAGTAGGGCTCAGCCCCAGCATTTT.

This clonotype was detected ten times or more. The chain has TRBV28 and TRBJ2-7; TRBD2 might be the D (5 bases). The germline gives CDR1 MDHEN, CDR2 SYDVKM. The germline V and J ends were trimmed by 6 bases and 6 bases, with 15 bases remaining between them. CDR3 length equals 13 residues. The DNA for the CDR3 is TGTGCCAGCAGCCAGAGGGTATGGGGCGAGCAGTACTTC. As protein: CASSQRVWGEQYF. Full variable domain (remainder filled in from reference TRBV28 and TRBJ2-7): DVKVTQSSRYLVKRTGEKVFLECVQDMDHENMFWYRQDPGLGLRLIYFSYDVKMKEKGDIPEGYSVSREKKERFSLILESASTNQTSMYLCASSQRVWGEQYFGPGTRLTVT.

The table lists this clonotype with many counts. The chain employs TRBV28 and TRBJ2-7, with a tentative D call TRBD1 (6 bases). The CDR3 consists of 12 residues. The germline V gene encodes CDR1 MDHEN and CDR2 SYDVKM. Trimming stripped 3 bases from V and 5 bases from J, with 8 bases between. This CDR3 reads CASSLTGDEQYF. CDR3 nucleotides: TGTGCCAGCAGTTTGACAGGAGACGAGCAGTACTTC.

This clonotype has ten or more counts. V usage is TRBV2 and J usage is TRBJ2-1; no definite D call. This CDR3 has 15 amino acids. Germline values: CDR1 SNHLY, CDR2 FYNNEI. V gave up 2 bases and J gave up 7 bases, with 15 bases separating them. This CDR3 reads CASSESGQGVNEQFF. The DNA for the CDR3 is TGTGCCAGCAGTGAATCAGGCCAAGGAGTGAATGAGCAGTTCTTC.

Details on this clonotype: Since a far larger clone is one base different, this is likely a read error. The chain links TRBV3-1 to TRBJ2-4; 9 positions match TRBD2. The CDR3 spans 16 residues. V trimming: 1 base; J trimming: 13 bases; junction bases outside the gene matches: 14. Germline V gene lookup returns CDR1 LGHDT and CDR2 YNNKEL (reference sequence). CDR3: CASSQVAGASYNEQYF. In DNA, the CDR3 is TGTGCCAGCAGCCAAGTAGCGGGAGCCTCCTACAATGAGCAGTACTTC.

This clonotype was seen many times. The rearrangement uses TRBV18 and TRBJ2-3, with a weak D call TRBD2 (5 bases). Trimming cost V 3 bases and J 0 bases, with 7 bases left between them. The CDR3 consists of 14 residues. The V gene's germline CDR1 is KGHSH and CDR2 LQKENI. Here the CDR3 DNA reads TGTGCCAGCTCACCCGGACTGAGCACAGATACGCAGTATTTT. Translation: CASSPGLSTDTQYF.

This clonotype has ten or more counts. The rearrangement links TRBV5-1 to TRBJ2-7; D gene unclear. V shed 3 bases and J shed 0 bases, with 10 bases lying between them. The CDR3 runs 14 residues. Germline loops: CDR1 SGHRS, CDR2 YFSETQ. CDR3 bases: TGCGCCAGCAGCTCCACGGGCTTCTCCTACGAGCAGTACTTC. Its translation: CASSSTGFSYEQYF.